Given below is one T cell receptor beta chain in context. The antigen remains unidentified. These data belong to a study of cytomegalovirus exposure and HLA in healthy donors. Study-level points and caveats: As a later analysis showed, a missense DCLRE1C variant was linked to trimming of TCR beta V- and J-genes. Analyzed later, association rates of TCRs varied across HLA loci, with DRB1 most and HLA-C fewest. In an earlier analysis, productive rearrangement rates for most beta V segments clustered near 87% or 30%. Based on reports, TCR beta sequences accurately predicted HLA-A and HLA-B alleles for most subjects.

The PCR used 60 Vbeta and 13 Jbeta primers. TCRdb's table, derived via immunoSEQ multiplex PCR, lists solely in-frame clones and lacks some. The data hold approximately 110,000 clones, with 75% to 80% observed a single time. J lost 2 bases, V lost 4 bases, and 9 bases had no gene match. The CDR3 consists of 15 residues. Germline V gene data show CDR1 as SGHRS and CDR2 as YFSETQ. The sequence was collected from a man aged 35 to 55 in good health and CMV-seronegative. V and J are TRBV5-1 and TRBJ2-7; TRBD1 matches at 7 bases. The sequencing sample was made of PBMCs. CDR3 coding DNA: TGCGCCAGCAGCGTAAACCCGGGACAGACCTACGAGCAGTACTTC. Translation gives CASSVNPGQTYEQYF.